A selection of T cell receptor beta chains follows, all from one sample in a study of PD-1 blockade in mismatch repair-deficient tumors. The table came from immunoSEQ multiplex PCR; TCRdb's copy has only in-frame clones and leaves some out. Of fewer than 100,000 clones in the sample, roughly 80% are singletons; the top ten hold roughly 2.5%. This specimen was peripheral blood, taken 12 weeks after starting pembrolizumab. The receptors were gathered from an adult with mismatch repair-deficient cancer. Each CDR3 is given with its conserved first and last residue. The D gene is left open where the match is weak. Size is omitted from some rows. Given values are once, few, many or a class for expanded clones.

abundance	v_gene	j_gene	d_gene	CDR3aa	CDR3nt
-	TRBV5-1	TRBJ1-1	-	CASSLRTDSSEAFF	TGCGCCAGCAGCTTACGAACCGACAGCTCTGAAGCTTTCTTT
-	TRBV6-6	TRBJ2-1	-	CASSYLGLTTNEQFF	TGTGCCAGCAGTTACCTGGGACTCACTACAAATGAGCAGTTCTTC
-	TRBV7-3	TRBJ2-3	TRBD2	CASSLVRGSTDTQYF	TGTGCCAGCAGCTTAGTTCGCGGGAGTACAGATACGCAGTATTTT
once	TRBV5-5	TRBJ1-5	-	CASSARVTSNQPQHF	TGTGCCAGCAGTGCAAGGGTGACTAGCAATCAGCCCCAGCATTTT
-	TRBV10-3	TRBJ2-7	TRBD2	CAISDPSGPYEQYF	TGTGCCATCAGTGACCCTAGCGGACCGTACGAGCAGTACTTC
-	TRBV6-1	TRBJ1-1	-	CASSEQIYTEAFF	TGTGCCAGCTCGGAGCAGATTTACACTGAAGCTTTCTTT
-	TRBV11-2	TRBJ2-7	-	CASSPGTYEQYF	TGTGCCAGCAGCCCTGGAACCTACGAGCAGTACTTC
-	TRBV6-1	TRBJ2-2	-	CASSERLSPGELFF	TGTGCCAGCAGTGAAAGACTATCTCCCGGGGAGCTGTTTTTT
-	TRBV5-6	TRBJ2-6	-	CASSLLIRFTSGANVLTF	TGTGCCAGCAGCTTGTTAATCCGGTTCACCTCTGGGGCCAACGTCCTGACTTTC
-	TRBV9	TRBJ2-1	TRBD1	CASSGQGALDGEQFF	TGTGCCAGCAGCGGCCAGGGGGCGCTGGACGGTGAGCAGTTCTTC
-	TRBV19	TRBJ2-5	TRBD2	CASSVTFSGRSQETQYF	TGTGCCAGTAGTGTAACCTTTAGCGGGAGAAGCCAAGAGACCCAGTACTTC
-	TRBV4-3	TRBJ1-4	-	CASSQGGQHNEKLFF	TGCGCCAGCAGCCAAGGCGGACAGCATAATGAAAAACTGTTTTTT
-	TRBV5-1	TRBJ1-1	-	CASSKDTGTNTEAFF	TGCGCCAGCAGCAAGGACACTGGTACGAACACTGAAGCTTTCTTT
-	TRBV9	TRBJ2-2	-	CASSVDLPGELFF	TGTGCCAGCAGCGTAGACCTTCCCGGGGAGCTGTTTTTT
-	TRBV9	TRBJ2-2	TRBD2	CASSHALMGGRKGNTGELFF	TGTGCCAGCAGCCATGCCCTTATGGGCGGGAGAAAGGGGAACACCGGGGAGCTGTTTTTT
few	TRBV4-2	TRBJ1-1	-	CASSQLGQGPEAFF	TGTGCCAGCAGCCAGCTGGGGCAGGGGCCTGAAGCTTTCTTT
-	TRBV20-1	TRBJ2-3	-	CSAKTGHTQYF	TGCAGTGCTAAGACAGGCCATACGCAGTATTTT
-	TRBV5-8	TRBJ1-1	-	CASSLQGWNTEAFF	TGTGCCAGCAGCTTGCAGGGTTGGAACACTGAAGCTTTCTTT
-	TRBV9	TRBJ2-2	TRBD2	CASSVAGGSFGGELFF	TGTGCCAGCAGCGTAGCTGGCGGGAGCTTTGGCGGGGAGCTGTTTTTT
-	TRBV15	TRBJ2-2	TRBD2	CATSRDILGLGRTGELFF	TGTGCCACCAGCAGAGATATATTGGGACTAGGTCGGACCGGGGAGCTGTTTTTT
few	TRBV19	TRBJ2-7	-	CASSIVLGSYEQYF	TGTGCCAGTAGTATAGTACTAGGATCCTACGAGCAGTACTTC
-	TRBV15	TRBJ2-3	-	CATSGGQGGRADTQYF	TGTGCCACCAGCGGTGGACAGGGAGGGAGGGCAGATACGCAGTATTTT
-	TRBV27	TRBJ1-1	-	CASIGYTEAFF	TGTGCCAGCATTGGGTACACTGAAGCTTTCTTT
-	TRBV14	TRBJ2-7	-	CASSQQRGGGSEQYF	TGTGCCAGCAGCCAACAAAGAGGGGGGGGAAGCGAGCAGTACTTC
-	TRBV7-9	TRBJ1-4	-	CASRTRVEKLFF	TGTGCCAGCAGAACCAGGGTGGAAAAACTGTTTTTT
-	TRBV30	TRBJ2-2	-	CAWSVAKNTGELFF	TGTGCCTGGAGTGTTGCCAAGAACACCGGGGAGCTGTTTTTT
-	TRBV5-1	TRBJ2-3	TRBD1	CASSPEPTGATDTQYF	TGCGCCAGCAGTCCTGAACCGACAGGGGCCACAGATACGCAGTATTTT
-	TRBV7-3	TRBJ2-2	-	CASSFPSGRRDTGELFF	TGTGCCAGCAGCTTCCCCTCGGGGCGCCGGGACACCGGGGAGCTGTTTTTT
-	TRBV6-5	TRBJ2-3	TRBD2	CASSYSASGRTDTQYF	TGTGCCAGCAGTTACTCTGCTAGCGGGAGAACAGATACGCAGTATTTT
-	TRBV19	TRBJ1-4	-	CASSLAGEKLFF	TGTGCCAGTAGTCTCGCGGGGGAAAAACTGTTTTTT
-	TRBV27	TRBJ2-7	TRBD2	CASGGSSYEQYF	TGTGCCAGTGGCGGGAGCTCCTACGAGCAGTACTTC
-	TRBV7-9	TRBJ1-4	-	CASSLELDDGSSEKLFF	TGTGCCAGCAGCCTTGAATTAGACGACGGATCTTCCGAAAAACTGTTTTTT
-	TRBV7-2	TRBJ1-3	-	CASSSYGVSGNTIYF	TGTGCCAGCAGTTCCTACGGCGTTTCGGGAAACACCATATATTTT
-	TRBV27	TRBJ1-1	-	CASSWTRNTEAFF	TGTGCCAGCAGTTGGACCCGGAACACTGAAGCTTTCTTT
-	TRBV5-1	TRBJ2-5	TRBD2	CASSLARASGQEETQYF	TGCGCCAGCAGCTTGGCCAGGGCTAGCGGGCAAGAAGAGACCCAGTACTTC
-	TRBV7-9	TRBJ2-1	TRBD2	CASSLSRSGIYNEQFF	TGTGCCAGCAGCTTGTCAAGAAGCGGGATCTACAATGAGCAGTTCTTC
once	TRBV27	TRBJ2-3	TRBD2	CASTTSGTSGPADTQYF	TGTGCCAGCACCACATCCGGGACTAGCGGACCAGCAGATACGCAGTATTTT
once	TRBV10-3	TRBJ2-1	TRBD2	CAISSGLAIYEQFF	TGTGCCATCAGTTCGGGACTAGCGATCTATGAGCAGTTCTTC
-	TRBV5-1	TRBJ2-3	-	CASSPSVRGYTQYF	TGCGCCAGCAGCCCGTCCGTACGGGGGTATACGCAGTATTTT
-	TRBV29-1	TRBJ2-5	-	CSVRAQETQYF	TGCAGCGTACGGGCTCAAGAGACCCAGTACTTC
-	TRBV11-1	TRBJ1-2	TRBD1	CASSSDRPVYGYTF	TGTGCCAGCAGCTCGGACAGGCCCGTCTATGGCTACACCTTC
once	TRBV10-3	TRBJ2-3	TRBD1	CAISRDRDTDTQYF	TGTGCCATCAGTCGGGACAGGGATACAGATACGCAGTATTTT
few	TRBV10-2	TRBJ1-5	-	CASSDFQNQPQHF	TGCGCCAGCAGTGACTTTCAGAATCAGCCCCAGCATTTT
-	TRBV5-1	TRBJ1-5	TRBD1	CASSSAGTENQPQHF	TGCGCCAGCAGCTCCGCCGGGACAGAGAATCAGCCCCAGCATTTT
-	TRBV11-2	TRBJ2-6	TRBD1	CASSLPGQDYSGANVLTF	TGTGCCAGCAGCTTACCGGGACAGGACTACTCTGGGGCCAACGTCCTGACTTTC
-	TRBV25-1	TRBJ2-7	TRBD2	CASSKTRTSGSYEQYF	TGTGCCAGCAGTAAGACCAGGACTAGCGGCTCCTACGAGCAGTACTTC
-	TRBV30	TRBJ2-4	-	CAWTPRGNGNIQYF	TGTGCCTGGACCCCCCGCGGGAACGGAAACATTCAGTACTTC
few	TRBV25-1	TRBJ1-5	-	CASSEYIGDQPQHF	TGTGCCAGCAGTGAATATATTGGTGATCAGCCCCAGCATTTT
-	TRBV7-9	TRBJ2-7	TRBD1	CASSLRGTGSSYEQYF	TGTGCCAGCAGCTTAAGGGGGACAGGATCTTCCTACGAGCAGTACTTC
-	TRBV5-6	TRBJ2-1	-	CASSPPLVGPSSYNEQFF	TGTGCCAGCAGCCCCCCCCTGGTCGGGCCTAGCTCCTACAATGAGCAGTTCTTC
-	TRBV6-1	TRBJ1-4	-	CASSESGGYEKLFF	TGTGCCAGCAGTGAGTCCGGGGGTTACGAAAAACTGTTTTTT
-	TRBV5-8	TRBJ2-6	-	CASSRGYSGANVLTF	TGTGCCAGCAGCCGCGGATACTCTGGGGCCAACGTCCTGACTTTC
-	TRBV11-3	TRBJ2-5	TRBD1	CASSLETWLGGKETQYF	TGTGCCAGCAGCTTAGAGACCTGGTTAGGGGGCAAAGAGACCCAGTACTTC
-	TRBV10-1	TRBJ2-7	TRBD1	CASRPDRDVGEQYF	TGCGCCAGCAGACCCGACAGGGACGTAGGCGAGCAGTACTTC